One and the same sample provided the 14 T cell receptor beta chains below, sequenced in a study of T cell responses to AZD1222 COVID-19 vaccine. Sequenced by immunoSEQ multiplex PCR; TCRdb stores in-frame clones only, minus some. The profile covers 180,000 or so clones, with 85% to 95% appearing a single time and under 1.1% taken by the ten largest. The sample consisted of peripheral blood, taken 28 days after the second dose of the MenACWY control vaccine. The source of these receptors is an adult who received the MenACWY meningococcal vaccine as a control.

The V and J genes are TRBV5-4 and TRBJ1-2, with D tentatively TRBD1 (5 bases). The CDR3 runs 14 residues. The germline V and J ends were trimmed by 5 bases and 6 bases, with 17 bases remaining between them. Germline V CDR1 and CDR2: SGHNT, YYREEE (reference sequence). CDR3 residues: CASRLEGPLDGYTF. DNA of the CDR3: TGTGCCAGCAGGCTAGAGGGGCCCCTGGATGGCTACACCTTC.

The gene calls are TRBV27 and TRBJ1-2, with TRBD1 matching over 7 bases. V lost 3 bases to trimming and J lost 5 bases; unmatched junction nucleotides: 6. Germline V gene lookup returns CDR1 MNHEY and CDR2 SMNVEV (reference sequence). The CDR3 sequence is 14 residues long. CDR3 protein: CASSFGGGDYGYTF. CDR3 DNA sequence: TGTGCCAGCAGTTTTGGAGGGGGCGATTATGGCTACACCTTC.

The rearrangement links TRBV5-1 to TRBJ2-2; 10 nucleotides align to TRBD1. CDR1 is SGHRS, CDR2 YFSETQ, per germline. J gave up 5 bases and V 2 bases, and 9 bases lay outside the gene matches. This CDR3 has 17 residues. CDR3 in DNA: TGCGCCAGCAGCTTCGAAGCGACAGGGGGCTTGACCGGGGAGCTGTTTTTT. Protein: CASSFEATGGLTGELFF.

The rearrangement uses TRBV18 and TRBJ1-5; D is possibly TRBD1 (5 bases). CDR3 length: 16 residues. From germline, CDR1 is KGHSH and CDR2 LQKENI. Trimming cost V 0 bases and J 2 bases, with 11 bases left between them. The CDR3 nucleotides are TGTGCCAGCTCACCACCGGGACTCCCGGGCAATCAGCCCCAGCATTTT. This codes for CASSPPGLPGNQPQHF. The variable domain in full, completed from reference TRBV18 and TRBJ1-5, reads NAGVMQNPRHLVRRRGQEARLRCSPMKGHSHVYWYRQLPEEGLKFMVYLQKENIIDESGMPKERFSAEFPKEGPSILRIQQVVRGDSAAYFCASSPPGLPGNQPQHFGDGTRLSIL.

The chain uses TRBV5-4 and TRBJ1-1, with 10 positions matching TRBD1. The junction had 9 bases not matched to a gene; V was cut back by 4 bases and J by 3 bases. This CDR3 has 16 residues. CDR1 is SGHNT and CDR2 is YYREEE in the germline V gene (reference sequence). CDR3 sequence: CASSRPTGGEDTEAFF. In DNA, the CDR3 is TGTGCCAGCAGCAGGCCGACAGGGGGCGAGGACACTGAAGCTTTCTTT.

The chain combines TRBV5-1 with TRBJ1-4; 9 nucleotides align to TRBD1. Losses at the gene ends were 4 bases for V and 6 bases for J; bases not matched to a gene: 10. The CDR3 is 16 amino acids. Germline values: CDR1 SGHRS, CDR2 YFSETQ. The CDR3 protein is CASSTLYRGRDEKLFF. The CDR3 bases are TGCGCCAGCAGCACCCTTTACAGGGGGCGCGATGAAAAACTGTTTTTT. Filled out from reference TRBV5-1 and TRBJ1-4, the complete variable domain reads KAGVTQTPRYLIKTRGQQVTLSCSPISGHRSVSWYQQTPGQGLQFLFEYFSETQRNKGNFPGRFSGRQFSNSRSEMNVSTLELGDSALYLCASSTLYRGRDEKLFFGSGTQLSVL.

V gene TRBV19 combines with J gene TRBJ1-1, with D tentatively TRBD1 (6 bases). This CDR3 spans 11 amino acids. Germline V gene lookup returns CDR1 LNHDA and CDR2 SQIVND (reference sequence). Deletions cut 8 bases from V and 5 bases from J, with 9 bases between. The CDR3 nucleotides are TGTGCCAGTCAGGGGCTTACTGAAGCTTTCTTT. This encodes CASQGLTEAFF.

The chain is built from TRBV19 and TRBJ1-2, with 8 bases lining up with TRBD1. CDR3 length: 14 amino acids. V trimming: 6 bases; J trimming: 4 bases; junction bases outside the gene matches: 7. Germline V gene lookup returns CDR1 LNHDA and CDR2 SQIVND (reference sequence). CDR3: CASRRQGAIYGYTF. DNA for the CDR3: TGTGCCAGTAGGCGGCAGGGGGCTATCTATGGCTACACCTTC.

This chain links TRBV4-2 with TRBJ1-2; possible D gene TRBD1, 6 bases. Germline V gene sequence: CDR1 LGHNA, CDR2 YNFKEQ. Trimming pared 4 bases from V and 1 base from J, leaving 13 bases between. The CDR3 runs to 15 residues. CDR3 residues: CASSPKGGDNYGYTF. The CDR3 region has the DNA TGTGCCAGCAGCCCCAAAGGGGGTGATAACTATGGCTACACCTTC.

The chain carries TRBV12-3 or TRBV12-4 and TRBJ1-2, with TRBD1 as a possible D gene (5 bases). The CDR3 runs to 13 residues. Trimming cost V 7 bases and J 8 bases, with 17 bases left between them. CDR3 protein: CASKVPGRNGYTF. Here the CDR3 DNA reads TGTGCCAGCAAGGTCCCAGGGCGAAACGGCTACACCTTC.

J is TRBJ2-7 and V is TRBV21-1; the table's D call, TRBD1, was not checked against the DNA. TRBV21-1 corresponds to a pseudogene. The length of the CDR3 is 13 residues. The CDR3: CASSTRGMYEQYF. The DNA for the CDR3 is TGTGCCAGCAGCACTAGGGGTATGTACGAGCAGTACTTC.

The chain uses TRBV19 and TRBJ2-1, with 9 bases identical to TRBD1. V dropped 5 bases and J dropped 8; count of bases not matched to a gene: 7. The CDR3 has 14 amino acids. Germline assignment: CDR1 LNHDA and CDR2 SQIVND (reference sequence). The CDR3 DNA sequence: TGTGCCAGTAGTTCCTGGACAGGGGTGGATGAGCAGTTCTTC. Translated: CASSSWTGVDEQFF.

The rearrangement links TRBV10-2 to TRBJ1-3; D gene ambiguous. Germline V gene lookup returns CDR1 WSHSY and CDR2 SAAADI. Trimming pared 8 bases from V and 1 base from J, leaving 15 bases between. This CDR3 has 15 residues. CDR3 sequence: CASGQATYSGNTIYF. CDR3 nucleotide sequence: TGCGCCAGCGGGCAGGCTACCTATTCTGGAAACACCATATATTTT.

J is TRBJ1-1 and V is TRBV28; TRBD1 might be the D (6 bases). The CDR3 runs 17 residues. Trimming left V 5 bases short and J 1 base short, with 20 bases between. CDR1 and CDR2 (germline): MDHEN, SYDVKM. For the CDR3, the DNA is TGTGCCAGCAGTATAACCTGGAAGGGGGTTGGGAACACTGAAGCTTTCTTT. It specifies CASSITWKGVGNTEAFF.